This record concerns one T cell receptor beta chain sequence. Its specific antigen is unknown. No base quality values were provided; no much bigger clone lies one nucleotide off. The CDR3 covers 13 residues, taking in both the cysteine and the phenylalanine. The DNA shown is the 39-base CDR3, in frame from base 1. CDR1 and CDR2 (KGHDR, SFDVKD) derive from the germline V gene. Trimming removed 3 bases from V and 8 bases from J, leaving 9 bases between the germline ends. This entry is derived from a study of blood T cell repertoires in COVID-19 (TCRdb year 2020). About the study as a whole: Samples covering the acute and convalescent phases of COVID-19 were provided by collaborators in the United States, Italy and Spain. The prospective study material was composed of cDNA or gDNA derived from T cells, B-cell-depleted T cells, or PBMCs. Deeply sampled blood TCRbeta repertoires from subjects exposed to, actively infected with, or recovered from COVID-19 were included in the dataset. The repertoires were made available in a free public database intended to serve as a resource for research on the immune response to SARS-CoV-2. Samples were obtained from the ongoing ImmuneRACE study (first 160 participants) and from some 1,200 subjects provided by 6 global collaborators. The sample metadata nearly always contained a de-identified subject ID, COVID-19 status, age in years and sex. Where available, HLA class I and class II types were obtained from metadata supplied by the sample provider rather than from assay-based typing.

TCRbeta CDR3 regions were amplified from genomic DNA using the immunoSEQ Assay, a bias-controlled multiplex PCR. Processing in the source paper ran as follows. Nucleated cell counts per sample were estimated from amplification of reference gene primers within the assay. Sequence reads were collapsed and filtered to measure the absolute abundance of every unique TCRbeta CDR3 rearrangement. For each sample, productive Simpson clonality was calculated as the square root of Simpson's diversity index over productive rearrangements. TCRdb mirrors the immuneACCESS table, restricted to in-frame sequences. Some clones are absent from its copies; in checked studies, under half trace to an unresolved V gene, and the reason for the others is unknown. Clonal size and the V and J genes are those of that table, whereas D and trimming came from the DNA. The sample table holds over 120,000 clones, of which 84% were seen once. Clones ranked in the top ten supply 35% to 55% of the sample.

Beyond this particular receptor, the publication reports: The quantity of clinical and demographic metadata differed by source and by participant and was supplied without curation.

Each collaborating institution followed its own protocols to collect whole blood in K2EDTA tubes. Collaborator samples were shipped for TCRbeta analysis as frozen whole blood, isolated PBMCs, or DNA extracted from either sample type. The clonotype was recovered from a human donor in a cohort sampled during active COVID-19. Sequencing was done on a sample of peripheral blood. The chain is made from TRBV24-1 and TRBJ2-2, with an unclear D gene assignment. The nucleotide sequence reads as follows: TGTGCCACCAGTGATCCGGGTCGAGGGGAGCTGTTTTTT. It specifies CATSDPGRGELFF.